The 3 T cell receptor beta chains in this list originate from one sample, sequenced in a study of T cell repertoires in cytomegalovirus infection. TCRdb passed the reads through MiXCR, listing each CDR3 protein once. The sample lists approximately 100,000 distinct CDR3 sequences, less than 25% occurring once. The sequenced sample was CD8+ T cells from PBMCs. Receptors were obtained from a human donor in good health (CMV status not recorded). Some clones in this sample may be carry-over from other donors' samples.

Only a few counts were recorded for this clonotype. This chain joins TRBV28 and TRBJ1-5; D gene uncertain. Germline-derived CDR1 and CDR2 are MDHEN and SYDVKM. V was trimmed by 3 bases and J by 6 bases, leaving 6 bases between them. The CDR3 consists of 12 residues. The CDR3 spells CASSLFGQPQHF. CDR3 DNA sequence: TGTGCCAGCAGTTTGTTCGGTCAGCCCCAGCATTTT.

This clonotype has more than one count but fewer than ten. V and J are TRBV4-3 and TRBJ1-5, with TRBD1 as a possible D gene (5 bases). V dropped 0 bases and J dropped 2 bases, with 8 bases sitting between them. Germline V gene lookup returns CDR1 LGHNA and CDR2 YSLEER. This CDR3 spans 15 amino acids. In DNA form, the CDR3 reads TGCGCCAGCAGCCAAGATTTCAGGGGCAATCAGCCCCAGCATTTT. Translation: CASSQDFRGNQPQHF.

This clonotype was observed a handful of times. V and J are TRBV13 and TRBJ2-1; maybe TRBD1 (7 bases). This CDR3 comprises 20 residues. Trimming stripped 0 bases from V and 3 bases from J, with 24 bases between. Looked up from germline, CDR1 is PRHDT and CDR2 is FYEKMQ (reference sequence). This CDR3 reads CASSLGLGPLGGTVYNEQFF. The CDR3 DNA is TGTGCCAGCAGCTTAGGCCTGGGCCCCCTCGGCGGGACAGTCTACAATGAGCAGTTCTTC.